The 22 T cell receptor beta chains below all came from one sample that was sequenced in a study of T cell clonality in common variable immunodeficiency. Libraries were prepared by immunoSEQ multiplex PCR; TCRdb keeps only in-frame clonotypes and omits some of them. This set yields roughly 38,000 clones and no singletons; the top ten hold 2.5% to 3.5%. The sequenced sample consisted of peripheral blood mononuclear cells. The receptors shown here come from a person aged 18-70 years in good health.

Of note for this clone: From the germline J gene comes the end of the CDR3, since the read stops 3 residues before it. The gene calls are TRBV11-2 and TRBJ2-1; D unresolved. Trimming took 8 bases from V and 8 from J, leaving 16 bases between them. CDR3 length: 13 amino acids. The germline V gene has CDR1 SGHAT and CDR2 FQNNGV. Incomplete CDR3 DNA: TGTGCCAGCTCCCTCGTCGGTGGTTATGAG. Protein sequence: CASSLVGGYE. The whole CDR3 protein is CASSLVGGYEQFF.

This clone was picked up many times. The CDR3 end lies 3 residues beyond the end of the read and is filled in from the germline J gene. The V gene is TRBV19, the J gene TRBJ1-6, with D possibly matching TRBD1 (5 bases). Germline loops: CDR1 LNHDA, CDR2 SQIVND (reference sequence). V lost 3 bases and J 7 bases, leaving 19 bases between the germline ends. This CDR3 has 17 amino acids. The covered CDR3 bases are TGTGCCAGTAGTATTAACTTTCTTCAGGGTAGCAATTCACCC. This codes for CASSINFLQGSNSP. The whole CDR3 protein reads CASSINFLQGSNSPLHF.

A remark on this clone: The read stops 3 residues short of the end of the CDR3; the missing end is completed from the germline J gene. The chain combines TRBV19 with TRBJ2-2; 12 positions agree with TRBD2. The J segment lost 6 bases and the V segment lost 6 bases, leaving 5 bases of the junction unmatched. CDR1 and CDR2 from the germline V gene are LNHDA and SQIVND (reference sequence). CDR3 length: 15 residues. The DNA read from the CDR3 is TGTGCCAGTAGCCGACTAGCGGGAGAGGCCGGGGAG. Translating it yields CASSRLAGEAGE. The full-length CDR3 reads as CASSRLAGEAGELFF.

On this clone itself: The CDR3 end lies 3 residues beyond the end of the read and is filled in from the germline J gene. The chain is built from TRBV30 and TRBJ2-7; D remains ambiguous. The CDR3 sequence is 11 residues long. The germline V gene has CDR1 GTSNPN and CDR2 SVGIG (reference sequence). The V end lost 2 bases, the J end lost 6 bases, and 8 bases lay between the germline ends. The CDR3 loop reads CAWSLGPEQYF. The part of the CDR3 DNA that was read is TGTGCCTGGAGTTTGGGCCCCGAG. Combining the CDR3 with reference TRBV30 and TRBJ2-7 gives the whole variable domain SQTIHQWPATLVQPVGSPLSLECTVEGTSNPNLYWYRQAAGRGLQLLFYSVGIGQISSEVPQNLSASRPQDRQFILSSKKLLLSDSGFYLCAWSLGPEQYFGPGTRLTVT.

This clone was observed many times. The covered CDR3 bases are TGTGCCAGTAGTACCACGGCCGGCCGGGACGAG. As protein: CASSTTAGRDE. The whole CDR3 sequence is CASSTTAGRDEQYF. V usage is TRBV19 and J usage is TRBJ2-7; no firm D call. The CDR3 extends 3 residues past the end of the read, so its final part is completed from the germline J gene. CDR1 is LNHDA and CDR2 is SQIVND in the germline V gene (reference sequence). Trimming removed 4 bases at V and 5 bases at J, with 15 bases between. This CDR3 is 14 amino acids long.

This clone came up many times. Read data end 3 residues before the CDR3 end; the end is taken from the germline J gene. The chain joins TRBV20-1 to TRBJ2-3; 10 bases agree with TRBD2. This CDR3 has 15 amino acids. Germline values: CDR1 DFQATT, CDR2 SNEGSKA (reference sequence). The CDR3: CSAAKGTSAAETQYF. Incomplete CDR3 DNA: TGCAGTGCGGCCAAAGGGACTAGCGCGGCGGAGACG.

This clone was seen at least ten times. From the germline J gene comes the end of the CDR3, since the read stops 3 residues before it. The chain recombines TRBV18 with TRBJ2-7, with D perhaps matching TRBD1 or TRBD2 (8 bases each). This CDR3 is built from 14 residues. Trimming took off 6 bases at V and 2 bases at J, with 14 bases between the two ends. Germline CDR1 and CDR2: KGHSH and LQKENI. CDR3 amino acids: CASSREGQAYEQYF. The CDR3 DNA, read in part, is TGTGCCAGCTCCCGGGAGGGACAGGCCTACGAG.

This clone was observed at least ten times. The read gets to within 3 residues of the CDR3 end, and the germline J gene fills in the rest. This sequence joins TRBV7-9 and TRBJ2-1; a possible D gene is TRBD2 (5 bases). Per the germline V gene, CDR1 is SEHNR and CDR2 is FQNEAQ (reference sequence). V was cut by 5 bases and J by 4 bases, with 9 bases left in between. The CDR3 loop spans 13 amino acids. This CDR3 is CASSAGVYNEQFF. The CDR3 DNA, read in part, is TGTGCCAGCAGCGCCGGGGTATACAATGAG.

In its sample, this clone was seen many times. With the read ending 3 residues before the CDR3 end, the germline J gene is used to fill in that end. The chain joins TRBV7-2 to TRBJ1-2, with 7 bases that match TRBD1. This CDR3 has 15 residues. Germline V gene sequence: CDR1 SGHTA, CDR2 FQGNSA. Trimming removed 3 bases from V and 2 bases from J; junction bases left unmatched: 6. The sequenced part of the CDR3 DNA is TGTGCCAGCAGCTTCACAGGGGCTCCAAACTATGGC. The encoded protein is CASSFTGAPNYG. The whole CDR3 protein reads CASSFTGAPNYGYTF. Full variable domain (rest looked up from reference TRBV7-2 and TRBJ1-2): GAGVSQSPSNKVTEKGKDVELRCDPISGHTALYWYRQSLGQGLEFLIYFQGNSAPDKSGLPSDRFSAERTGGSVSTLTIQRTQQEDSAVYLCASSFTGAPNYGYTFGSGTRLTVV.

This clone was recorded many times. The read ends 3 residues early relative to the CDR3; the germline J gene fills the gap. The chain employs TRBV20-1 and TRBJ2-7, with 12 bases matching TRBD2. The CDR3 has 15 amino acids. CDR1 DFQATT and CDR2 SNEGSKA come from the germline V gene (reference sequence). Unmatched junction bases numbered 8, after V lost 6 bases and J lost 2 bases. Partial CDR3 DNA: TGCAGTGCCCGGCCGGGACTAGCGGGCACCTACGAG. This encodes CSARPGLAGTYE. The full CDR3 is CSARPGLAGTYEQYF.

In this sample, this clone turned up many times. The read terminates 3 residues ahead of where the CDR3 ends, so the germline J gene completes it. The rearrangement links TRBV20-1 to TRBJ2-1, with 7 bases identical to TRBD2. Germline CDR1 is DFQATT and CDR2 is SNEGSKA (reference sequence). V lost 0 bases and J lost 7; bases outside the gene matches: 3. The CDR3 consists of 13 residues. The CDR3 bases that were read are TGCAGTGCTAGAGATACTAGCGTGAATGAG. Encoded protein: CSARDTSVNE. The whole CDR3 reads CSARDTSVNEQFF.

This clone has at least ten counts. From the germline J gene comes the end of the CDR3, since the read stops 3 residues before it. The chain has TRBV20-1 and TRBJ2-1, with D tentatively TRBD1 (6 bases). CDR1 and CDR2 (germline): DFQATT, SNEGSKA (reference sequence). Trimming cost V 6 bases and J 4 bases, with 19 bases left between them. The CDR3 length is 15 residues. The CDR3 region is CSARPFGTNYNEQFF. The sequenced CDR3 bases are TGCAGTGCCCGGCCTTTTGGGACAAATTACAATGAG.

This clone was seen ten or more times. The missing CDR3 end, 3 residues past where the read stops, is filled in from the germline J gene. The rearrangement links TRBV19 to TRBJ1-5; 8 positions agree with TRBD1. Germline CDR1 is LNHDA and CDR2 is SQIVND (reference sequence). Trimming removed 4 bases from V and 4 bases from J; junction bases left unmatched: 6. This CDR3 spans 15 amino acids. The sequenced CDR3 bases are TGTGCCAGTAGTACTGCTGGGACAGGAAATCAGCCC. Its translation: CASSTAGTGNQP. In full, the CDR3 is CASSTAGTGNQPQHF. Variable domain in full (rest from reference TRBV19 and TRBJ1-5): DGGITQSPKYLFRKEGQNVTLSCEQNLNHDAMYWYRQDPGQGLRLIYYSQIVNDFQKGDIAEGYSVSREKKESFPLTVTSAQKNPTAFYLCASSTAGTGNQPQHFGDGTRLSIL.

This clone was recorded many times. The read terminates 3 residues ahead of where the CDR3 ends, so the germline J gene completes it. Other DNA sequences from this sample encode an identical CDR3 as well. V and J are TRBV30 and TRBJ1-3; the D gene is possibly TRBD1 (6 bases). The germline gives CDR1 GTSNPN, CDR2 SVGIG (reference sequence). This CDR3 has 14 residues. CDR3: CATHRARSGNTIYF. Partial CDR3 DNA: TGTGCGACGCACAGGGCCCGCTCTGGAAACACC.

Points on this clone: The read ends 3 residues shy of where the CDR3 ends; the end is completed using the germline J gene. The V call is TRBV2, the J call TRBJ2-2, with TRBD2 identical over 8 bases. J lost 1 base, V lost 6 bases, and 4 bases had no gene match. The CDR3 length is 15 residues. CDR1 is SNHLY and CDR2 is FYNNEI in the germline V gene. CDR3 sequence reads: CASRRTSRNTGELFF. CDR3 DNA, as far as it was read: TGTGCCAGCAGAAGGACTAGCAGGAACACCGGGGAG.

This clone has ten or more counts. CDR3 in amino acids: CASKPTRGINEQFF. Partial CDR3 DNA: TGTGCCAGCAAACCGACTAGGGGTATCAATGAG. The chain combines TRBV7-2 with TRBJ2-1, with D maybe TRBD2 (6 bases). The read comes to an end 3 residues before the CDR3 does, leaving the germline J gene to fill in the end. V gave up 7 bases and J gave up 6 bases, with 16 bases separating them. Germline CDR1 and CDR2: SGHTA and FQGNSA. The CDR3 has 14 residues.

This clone was seen ten or more times. The observed sequence ends 3 residues before the CDR3 terminus, with the missing tail filled in from the germline J gene. This chain uses TRBV6-2 or TRBV6-3 with TRBJ2-1; 7 nucleotides match TRBD2. Germline V CDR1 and CDR2: MNHEY, SVGEGT. The CDR3 covers 17 residues. V trimming: 6 bases; J trimming: 3 bases; junction bases outside the gene matches: 14. This chain's CDR3 is CASSGGGAGVSYNEQFF. The CDR3 bases that were read are TGTGCCAGCAGCGGGGGTGGGGCGGGAGTGAGCTACAATGAG.

This clone has at least ten counts. The CDR3 end is not reached by the read, which stops 3 residues before it; the germline J gene fills it in. The chain combines TRBV7-8 with TRBJ2-5; D not certain. Germline V CDR1 and CDR2: SGHVS, FQNEAQ. The CDR3 is made up of 14 amino acids. The V end lost 3 bases, the J end lost 0 bases, and 8 bases lay between the germline ends. CDR3 loop: CASSFQRYQETQYF. Partial CDR3 DNA: TGTGCCAGCAGCTTTCAGAGGTACCAAGAGACC.

This clone has only a few counts. The missing CDR3 end, 3 residues past where the read stops, is filled in from the germline J gene. V and J are TRBV10-2 and TRBJ2-3; 9 bases fit TRBD1. Germline CDR1 WSHSY, CDR2 SAAADI. The CDR3 length is 14 residues. The sequenced CDR3 bases are TGCGCCAGCGCGGGGACAGGGTGGAATCAGCCG. It encodes CASAGTGWNQP. In full, the CDR3 is CASAGTGWNQPQYF.

Concerning this clone: Read sequence stops 3 residues before the CDR3 end, and the germline J gene provides the missing end. V gene TRBV5-1 combines with J gene TRBJ2-3, with TRBD2 identical over 8 bases. CDR1 and CDR2 (germline): SGHRS, YFSETQ. Trimming at V came to 0 bases and at J to 0 bases, leaving 6 bases not matched to a gene. This CDR3 comprises 17 residues. Partial CDR3 DNA: TGCGCCAGCAGCTTGGTAGGGCGGGAGGCTAGCACAGATACG. Translation gives CASSLVGREASTDT. The whole CDR3 sequence reads CASSLVGREASTDTQYF.

This clone occurred many times. The CDR3 end is not reached by the read, which stops 3 residues before it; the germline J gene fills it in. This rearrangement joins TRBV7-9 to TRBJ2-1, with 9 bases that match TRBD2. V dropped 9 bases and J dropped 8; count of bases not matched to a gene: 8. The germline CDR1 and CDR2 sequences are SEHNR and FQNEAQ (reference sequence). The CDR3 length is 13 residues. CDR3 DNA (partial): TGTGCCAGTTCGTACGCGGGAGGGTATGAG. Protein: CASSYAGGYE. From start to end, the CDR3 is CASSYAGGYEQFF.

Ten or more counts support this clone. The observed sequence ends 3 residues before the CDR3 terminus, with the missing tail filled in from the germline J gene. The chain couples TRBV7-2 to TRBJ1-1; no definite D call. Germline loops: CDR1 SGHTA, CDR2 FQGNSA. Trimming removed 2 bases from V and 3 bases from J, with 10 bases in between. This CDR3 comprises 14 residues. CDR3 region: CASSLSRVDTEAFF. The DNA read from the CDR3 is TGTGCCAGCAGCTTATCGAGGGTCGACACTGAA.